A single sample is the source of the 13 T cell receptor beta chains below, sequenced in a study of control samples from healthy donors and cancer patients (dated by TCRdb to 2018 to 2020). The method behind the library was the immunoSEQ multiplex PCR assay. Drawn from immuneACCESS, this table holds only the in-frame rearrangements with V and J called that TCRdb kept. Clones are partly lost; checked studies trace under half to an unresolved V gene and leave the rest unexplained. For this sample the table gives approximately 130,000 clones, of which 87% were detected only once. The top ten constitute around 3% of the sample. Specimen: blood. The origin of the receptors is a man between 60 and 70 years old in good health.

The rearrangement joins TRBV5-8 to TRBJ1-4; 9 bases fit TRBD1. CDR3 length: 14 residues. CDR1 is SGHTS, CDR2 YDEGEE, per germline. Unmatched junction bases numbered 1, after V lost 2 bases and J lost 5 bases. In nucleotides, the CDR3 is TGTGCCAGCAGCTTTACAGGGGGCAATGAAAAACTGTTTTTT. It yields the protein CASSFTGGNEKLFF.

The J gene is TRBJ1-1, the V gene TRBV7-3; 7 nucleotides match TRBD1. Germline trimming cut 6 bases from V and 3 bases from J; bases unmatched to any gene: 10. This CDR3 contains 15 residues. The germline gives CDR1 SGHTA, CDR2 FQGTGA. The CDR3 reads CASRGGHDRDTEAFF. CDR3 DNA: TGTGCCAGCAGAGGGGGCCACGACAGGGACACTGAAGCTTTCTTT.

The chain couples TRBV7-3 to TRBJ2-3; 7 bases line up with TRBD1. The CDR3 is 15 amino acids. The V gene's germline CDR1 is SGHTA and CDR2 FQGTGA. Trimming took 4 bases from V and 6 from J; bases not matched to a gene: 10. The CDR3 coding sequence is TGTGCCAGCAGCTCACAGGGGCTATACGGGGATACGCAGTATTTT. This translates into CASSSQGLYGDTQYF.

The gene calls are TRBV3-1 (or the pseudogene TRBV3-2) and TRBJ1-2; D possibly corresponds to TRBD1 (5 bases). V was trimmed by 4 bases and J by 5 bases, leaving 17 bases between them. This CDR3 comprises 15 residues. CDR1 and CDR2 (germline): LGHDT, YNNKEL (reference sequence). The CDR3 here is CASSLQSGGWYGYTF. In DNA, the CDR3 is TGTGCCAGCAGCCTACAGTCTGGGGGTTGGTATGGCTACACCTTC.

This clone was recorded a few times. This chain joins TRBV3-1 (or the pseudogene TRBV3-2) and TRBJ1-5; 7 bases are shared with TRBD1. V shed 8 bases and J 0 bases; nucleotides not matched to a gene: 10. Germline CDR1 is LGHDT and CDR2 is YNNKEL (reference sequence). The CDR3 consists of 16 residues. The CDR3 reads CASGNGGTVSNQPQHF. In DNA form, the CDR3 reads TGTGCCAGCGGCAACGGCGGGACAGTTAGCAATCAGCCCCAGCATTTT.

The rearrangement joins TRBV28 to TRBJ2-7, with D uncertain. V shed 6 bases and J shed 4 bases, with 13 bases lying between them. The CDR3 sequence is 13 residues long. The germline CDR1 and CDR2 sequences are MDHEN and SYDVKM. CDR3 in amino acids: CASRSQGAYEQYF. Written as DNA, the CDR3 is TGTGCCAGCAGATCCCAAGGAGCTTACGAGCAGTACTTC.

The J gene is TRBJ1-5, the V gene TRBV6-2 or TRBV6-3, with 8 bases fitting TRBD1. The germline V gene has CDR1 MNHEY and CDR2 SVGEGT. This CDR3 has 19 residues. Trimming removed 4 bases from V and 7 bases from J; junction bases left unmatched: 21. CDR3 protein: CASSWGSDRVSPFGQPQHF. CDR3 sequence (DNA): TGTGCCAGCAGTTGGGGTTCGGACAGGGTATCCCCCTTTGGCCAGCCCCAGCATTTT.

The V call is TRBV10-1, the J call TRBJ1-1, with D hard to call. The CDR3 length is 13 residues. Trimming pared 6 bases from V and 0 bases from J, leaving 8 bases between. Germline CDR1 is WNHNN and CDR2 is SYGVQD (reference sequence). In DNA form, the CDR3 reads TGCGCCAGCAGCGGAGGAGTGAACACTGAAGCTTTCTTT. Its translation: CASSGGVNTEAFF.

The chain couples TRBV30 to TRBJ1-1, with unresolved D. CDR3 size: 14 residues. V was clipped by 2 bases and J by 3 bases, with 13 bases between them. Germline values: CDR1 GTSNPN, CDR2 SVGIG (reference sequence). CDR3 sequence reads: CAWSLGLGDTEAFF. CDR3 DNA: TGTGCCTGGAGTTTAGGTTTGGGAGACACTGAAGCTTTCTTT.

The chain recombines TRBV6-2 or TRBV6-3 with TRBJ2-7; 8 nucleotides agree with TRBD1. This CDR3 spans 17 amino acids. The germline CDR1 and CDR2 sequences are MNHEY and SVGEGT. Losses at the gene ends were 2 bases for V and 0 bases for J; bases not matched to a gene: 9. The CDR3 DNA reads TGTGCCAGCAGTTACCGTTCAAGGACAGGGAGCTCCTACGAGCAGTACTTC. Its protein is CASSYRSRTGSSYEQYF.

This clone was counted between two and nine times. CDR3 nucleotides: TGTGCCAGCAGCAAATTATCAGTCAAGCGGACTATCACAGATACGCAGTATTTT. The encoded protein is CASSKLSVKRTITDTQYF. This chain uses TRBV28 with TRBJ2-3; D perhaps matches TRBD2 (6 bases). CDR3 length: 18 residues. Per the germline V gene, CDR1 is MDHEN and CDR2 is SYDVKM. Trimming took 6 bases from V and 2 from J, leaving 24 bases between them.

The chain carries TRBV24-1 and TRBJ1-5, with 7 nucleotides matching TRBD1. J lost 1 base, V lost 11 bases, and 7 bases had no gene match. The CDR3 spans 14 residues. CDR1 KGHDR and CDR2 SFDVKD come from the germline V gene. Written as DNA, the CDR3 is TGTGCCATACAGCGGACAGGAAGCAATCAGCCCCAGCATTTT. Residues: CAIQRTGSNQPQHF.

The V call is TRBV27, the J call TRBJ2-1; tentatively, D is TRBD2 (6 bases). Germline values: CDR1 MNHEY, CDR2 SMNVEV (reference sequence). The CDR3 is 17 amino acids. Trimming cost V 6 bases and J 5 bases, with 23 bases left between them. DNA for the CDR3: TGTGCCAGCAGCCTAGGGACCGGGCAGCCGGGGGACAATGAGCAGTTCTTC. The encoded protein is CASSLGTGQPGDNEQFF.